This T cell receptor beta chain was sequenced for a study of cytomegalovirus exposure and HLA in healthy donors. Broader study findings: Specificity of a few CMV-associated chains for CMV antigens was verified in vitro.

V was trimmed by 4 bases and J by 6 bases, leaving 16 bases between them. The length of the CDR3 is 15 residues. Looked up from germline, CDR1 is SGDLS and CDR2 is YYNGEE. Worth noting for this clone: Its target is not known.

TCRdb's copy holds only in-frame clones and misses some; the assay was immunoSEQ multiplex PCR. The sample shows 100,000 to 150,000 clones, around 94% of them seen only once. The rearrangement uses TRBV9 and TRBJ1-4; perhaps TRBD1 as D (6 bases). The sequencing input was PBMCs. This sequence was found in a woman younger than 35 in good health and CMV-seronegative. The CDR3 sequence is CASSLGRGADEKLFF. The CDR3 bases are TGTGCCAGCAGCCTGGGGAGGGGGGCGGATGAAAAACTGTTTTTT.